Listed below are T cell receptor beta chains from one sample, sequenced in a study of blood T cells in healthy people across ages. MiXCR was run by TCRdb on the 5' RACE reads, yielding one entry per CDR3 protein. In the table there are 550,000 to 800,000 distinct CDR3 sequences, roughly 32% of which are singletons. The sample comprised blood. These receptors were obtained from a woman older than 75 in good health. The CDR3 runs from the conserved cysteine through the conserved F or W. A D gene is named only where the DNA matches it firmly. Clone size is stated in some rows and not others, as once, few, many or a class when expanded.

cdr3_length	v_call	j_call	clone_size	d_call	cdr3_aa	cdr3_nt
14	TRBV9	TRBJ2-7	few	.	CASSPVAGDNEQYF	TGTGCCAGCAGCCCCGTGGCGGGGGACAATGAGCAGTACTTC
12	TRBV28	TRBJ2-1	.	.	CASPSRQNEQFF	TGTGCCAGCCCATCTAGACAGAATGAGCAGTTCTTC
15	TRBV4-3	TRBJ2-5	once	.	CASSQDLGGGETQYF	TGCGCCAGCAGCCAAGATTTGGGTGGGGGAGAGACCCAGTACTTC
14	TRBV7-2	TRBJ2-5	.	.	CASSLEARWETQYF	TGTGCCAGCAGCTTAGAAGCGCGGTGGGAGACCCAGTACTTC
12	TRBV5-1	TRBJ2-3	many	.	CASSLALDTQYF	TGCGCCAGCAGCTTGGCCTTAGATACGCAGTATTTT
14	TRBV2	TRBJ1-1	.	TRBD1	CASSTDRGSTEAFF	TGTGCCAGCAGCACAGACAGGGGAAGCACTGAAGCTTTCTTT
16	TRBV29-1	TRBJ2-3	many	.	CSVVLPLGGITDTQYF	TGCAGCGTCGTACTGCCCCTTGGGGGGATCACAGATACGCAGTATTTT
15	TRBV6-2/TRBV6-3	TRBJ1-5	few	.	CASRRGRVSNQPQHF	TGTGCCAGCAGAAGGGGCAGGGTTAGCAATCAGCCCCAGCATTTT
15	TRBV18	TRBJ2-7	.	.	CASSPPGPGSYEQYF	TGTGCCAGCTCACCTCCCGGTCCGGGCTCCTACGAGCAGTACTTC
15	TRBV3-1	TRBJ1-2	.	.	CASSRDVNTNYGYTF	TGTGCCAGCAGCCGAGATGTTAACACTAACTATGGCTACACCTTC
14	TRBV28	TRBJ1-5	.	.	CASSSLASNQPQHF	TGTGCCAGCAGTTCTCTAGCCTCGAATCAGCCCCAGCATTTT
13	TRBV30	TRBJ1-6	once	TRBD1	CAWSQGVNSPLHF	TGTGCCTGGAGTCAGGGGGTCAATTCACCCCTCCACTTT
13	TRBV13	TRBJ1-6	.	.	CASSSNLNSPLHF	TGTGCCAGCAGCTCAAATCTGAATTCACCCCTCCACTTT
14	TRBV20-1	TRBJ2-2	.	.	CSATLSFPAGELFF	TGCAGTGCTACCCTAAGCTTCCCGGCGGGGGAGCTGTTTTTT
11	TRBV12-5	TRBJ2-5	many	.	CASGMEETQYF	TGTGCTAGTGGCATGGAGGAGACCCAGTACTTC
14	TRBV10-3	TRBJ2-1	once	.	CAISVGQGGSEQFF	TGTGCCATCAGTGTCGGACAGGGAGGGAGTGAGCAGTTCTTC
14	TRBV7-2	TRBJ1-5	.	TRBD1	CAGSPGQSNQPQHF	TGTGCCGGCAGCCCGGGACAGAGCAATCAGCCCCAGCATTTT
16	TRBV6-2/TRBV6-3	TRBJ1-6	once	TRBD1	CASSYGAGQGGPPLHF	TGTGCCAGCAGTTACGGTGCGGGACAGGGGGGTCCACCCCTCCACTTT
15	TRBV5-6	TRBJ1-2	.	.	CASSFAGRGAYGYTF	TGTGCCAGCAGCTTCGCTGGGCGTGGTGCCTATGGCTACACCTTC
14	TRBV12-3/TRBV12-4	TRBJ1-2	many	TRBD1	CASSILTGVGGYTF	TGTGCCAGCAGTATATTAACAGGGGTGGGAGGCTACACCTTC
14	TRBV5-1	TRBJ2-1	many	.	CASSLQGYYNEQFF	TGCGCCAGCAGCTTGCAAGGGTACTACAATGAGCAGTTCTTC
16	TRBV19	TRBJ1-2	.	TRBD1	CASSISGQGAGYGYTF	TGTGCCAGTAGTATATCCGGACAGGGGGCCGGCTATGGCTACACCTTC
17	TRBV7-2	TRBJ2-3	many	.	CASSPGEGTEHSDTQYF	TGTGCCAGCAGCCCCGGGGAAGGGACTGAACACTCAGATACGCAGTATTTT